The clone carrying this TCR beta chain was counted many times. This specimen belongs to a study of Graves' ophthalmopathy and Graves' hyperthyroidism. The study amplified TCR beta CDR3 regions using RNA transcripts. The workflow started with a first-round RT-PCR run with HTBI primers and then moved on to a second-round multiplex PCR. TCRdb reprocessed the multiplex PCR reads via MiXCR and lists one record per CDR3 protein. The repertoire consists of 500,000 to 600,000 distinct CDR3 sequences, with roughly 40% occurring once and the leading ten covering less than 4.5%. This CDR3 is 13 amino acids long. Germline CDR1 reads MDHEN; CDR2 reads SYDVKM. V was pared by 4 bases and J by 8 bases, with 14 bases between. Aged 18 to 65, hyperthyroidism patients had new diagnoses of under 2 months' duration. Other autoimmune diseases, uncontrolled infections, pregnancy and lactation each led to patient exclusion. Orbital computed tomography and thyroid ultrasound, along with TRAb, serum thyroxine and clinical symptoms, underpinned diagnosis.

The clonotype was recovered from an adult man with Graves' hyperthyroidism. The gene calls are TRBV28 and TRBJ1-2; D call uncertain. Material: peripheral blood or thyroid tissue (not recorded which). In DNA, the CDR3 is TGTGCCAGCAGTTCCCGAGGGCGCTGGGGCTACACCTTC. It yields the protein CASSSRGRWGYTF.